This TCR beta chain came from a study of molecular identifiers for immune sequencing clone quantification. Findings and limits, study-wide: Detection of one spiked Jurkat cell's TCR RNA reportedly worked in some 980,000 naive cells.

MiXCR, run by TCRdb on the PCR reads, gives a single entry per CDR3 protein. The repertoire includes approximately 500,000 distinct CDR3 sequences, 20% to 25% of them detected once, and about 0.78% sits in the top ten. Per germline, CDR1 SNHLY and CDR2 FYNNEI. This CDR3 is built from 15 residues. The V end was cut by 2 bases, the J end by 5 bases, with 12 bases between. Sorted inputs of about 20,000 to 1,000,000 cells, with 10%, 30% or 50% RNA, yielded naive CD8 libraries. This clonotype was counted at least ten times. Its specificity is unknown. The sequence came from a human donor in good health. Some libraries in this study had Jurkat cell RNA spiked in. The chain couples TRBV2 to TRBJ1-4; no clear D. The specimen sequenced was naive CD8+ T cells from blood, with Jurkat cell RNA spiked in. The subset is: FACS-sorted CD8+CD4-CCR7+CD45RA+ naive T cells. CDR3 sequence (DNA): TGTGCCAGCAGTGAACCGCGACGGGCAAATGAAAAACTGTTTTTT. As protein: CASSEPRRANEKLFF.